These 15 T cell receptor beta chains were sequenced from one sample in a study of radiation and T cells in renal cell carcinoma. Time point in this sample: blood 4 weeks post-SBRT, at nephrectomy. Treatment noted: 15 Gy SBRT to primary tumor, nephrectomy 4 weeks later. The data were produced by immunoSEQ multiplex PCR, yet TCRdb's version contains in-frame clones alone and is incomplete. The table shows about 83,000 clones, with less than 85% occurring only once. Sequencing was performed on blood, taken from a patient whose treatment included radiotherapy and nephrectomy. The receptors come from a woman aged 60-75 years with renal cell carcinoma.

The chain links TRBV15 to TRBJ2-5, with no clear D. The CDR3 is 13 amino acids. The germline V gene has CDR1 LNHNV and CDR2 YYDKDF (reference sequence). V lost 2 bases and J 3 bases, leaving 7 bases between the germline ends. Here the CDR3 DNA reads TGTGCCACCAGCAGACGGTTGGAAGAGACCCAGTACTTC. Translated, it gives CATSRRLEETQYF.

The V gene is TRBV5-1, the J gene TRBJ1-1; perhaps TRBD1 as D (6 bases). Germline V gene lookup returns CDR1 SGHRS and CDR2 YFSETQ. Deletions cut 2 bases from V and 5 bases from J, with 13 bases between. This CDR3 comprises 14 residues. The CDR3 DNA sequence: TGCGCCAGCAGCTTTGGGCAGGGGTGGACTGAAGCTTTCTTT. This translates into CASSFGQGWTEAFF.

The CDR3 loop reads CASSQKSSYNEQFF. DNA of the CDR3: TGTGCCAGCAGCCAAAAGAGCTCCTACAATGAGCAGTTCTTC. The V and J genes are TRBV6-5 and TRBJ2-1, with D unclear. CDR1 is MNHEY, CDR2 SVGAGI, per germline. This CDR3 is built from 14 residues. The V end lost 6 bases, the J end lost 0 bases, and 9 bases lay between the germline ends.

The gene calls are TRBV11-2 and TRBJ2-7; 9 nucleotides agree with TRBD1. From germline, CDR1 is SGHAT and CDR2 FQNNGV. The V segment lost 2 bases and the J segment 4 bases; nucleotides outside the gene matches: 6. There are 15 residues in the CDR3. CDR3 amino acids: CASSLSRDRVYEQYF. DNA for the CDR3: TGTGCCAGCAGCTTATCCCGGGACAGGGTTTACGAGCAGTACTTC.

V gene TRBV19 combines with J gene TRBJ2-6, with D tentatively TRBD1 (5 bases). The CDR3 spans 13 residues. Per germline, CDR1 LNHDA and CDR2 SQIVND (reference sequence). Trimming stripped 10 bases from V and 11 bases from J, with 18 bases between. The CDR3 region has the DNA TGTGCCACCGCAACAGGTTCCGTCCACGTCCTGACTTTC. It specifies CATATGSVHVLTF.

The chain carries TRBV19 and TRBJ2-2, with 8 bases fitting TRBD2. The CDR3 has 15 residues. The ends lost 6 bases at V and 7 bases at J; junction bases unmatched: 10. CDR1 is LNHDA and CDR2 is SQIVND in the germline V gene (reference sequence). CDR3 DNA: TGTGCCAGTAGAAGCGGGGGCCTCCTAAGCGGGGAGCTGTTTTTT. This encodes CASRSGGLLSGELFF. The full variable domain, rest sourced from reference TRBV19 and TRBJ2-2, is DGGITQSPKYLFRKEGQNVTLSCEQNLNHDAMYWYRQDPGQGLRLIYYSQIVNDFQKGDIAEGYSVSREKKESFPLTVTSAQKNPTAFYLCASRSGGLLSGELFFGEGSRLTVL.

There are a few counts of this clone. The V call is TRBV2, the J call TRBJ1-1; D is ambiguous. The CDR3 is 13 residues long. The germline gives CDR1 SNHLY, CDR2 FYNNEI. V was trimmed by 1 base and J by 7 bases, leaving 10 bases between them. The CDR3 nucleotides are TGTGCCAGCAGTGAAGGGTCCGGGTTTGAAGCTTTCTTT. Its protein is CASSEGSGFEAFF.

The V gene is TRBV30, the J gene TRBJ2-7, with D perhaps assigned TRBD1 or TRBD2 (5 bases each). Trimming removed 5 bases from V and 2 bases from J, with 19 bases in between. Looked up from germline, CDR1 is GTSNPN and CDR2 is SVGIG (reference sequence). The CDR3 runs to 15 residues. CDR3 in amino acids: CAWVSYSGATYEQYF. The CDR3 DNA is TGTGCCTGGGTTTCCTACTCCGGGGCCACCTACGAGCAGTACTTC.

There are a few counts of this clone. The V and J genes are TRBV2 and TRBJ1-6, with a weak D call TRBD1 (6 bases). CDR1 and CDR2 from the germline V gene are SNHLY and FYNNEI. The CDR3 totals 15 residues. V shed 8 bases and J shed 4 bases, with 15 bases lying between them. In DNA form, the CDR3 reads TGTGCCAGCCAAGACAGGCCCCTTTATAATTCACCCCTCCACTTT. Protein sequence: CASQDRPLYNSPLHF.

This clone turned up a few times. The chain couples TRBV5-5 to TRBJ2-7; a possible D gene is TRBD2 (5 bases). The germline V gene has CDR1 SGHKS and CDR2 YYEKEE (reference sequence). The V gene lost 2 bases and the J gene lost 4 bases, with 13 bases spanning the gap. CDR3 size: 14 residues. The CDR3 reads CASSFSAEFYEQYF. CDR3 DNA sequence: TGTGCCAGCAGCTTTTCAGCGGAGTTTTACGAGCAGTACTTC. The full variable domain, rest sourced from reference TRBV5-5 and TRBJ2-7, is DAGVTQSPTHLIKTRGQQVTLRCSPISGHKSVSWYQQVLGQGPQFIFQYYEKEERGRGNFPDRFSARQFPNYSSELNVNALLLGDSALYLCASSFSAEFYEQYFGPGTRLTVT.

This rearrangement joins TRBV7-3 to TRBJ1-2; D unresolved. The CDR3 runs 13 residues. Trimming removed 2 bases from V and 0 bases from J, with 4 bases in between. The germline gives CDR1 SGHTA, CDR2 FQGTGA. The CDR3 here is CASSLSPNYGYTF. CDR3 sequence (DNA): TGTGCCAGCAGCTTATCTCCTAACTATGGCTACACCTTC.

The chain joins TRBV7-9 to TRBJ1-2; 7 bases match TRBD1. The CDR3 runs 15 residues. The germline CDR1 and CDR2 sequences are SEHNR and FQNEAQ (reference sequence). J gave up 4 bases and V 3 bases, and 8 bases lay outside the gene matches. The CDR3 DNA reads TGTGCCAGCAGCTTGGAGGCAGGGGGACTCTATGGCTACACCTTC. Its protein product is CASSLEAGGLYGYTF.

This clone was counted a single time. The rearrangement links TRBV6-1 to TRBJ1-6, with D possibly TRBD1 on 5 matching bases. Germline V gene sequence: CDR1 MNHNS, CDR2 SASEGT. V lost 2 bases and J lost 0, with 17 bases in between. The CDR3 extends over 19 amino acids. For the CDR3, the DNA is TGTGCCAGCAGTGAACGGCTTAGGACACTTAGCTCCTATAATTCACCCCTCCACTTT. Protein: CASSERLRTLSSYNSPLHF.

This clone has just one count. V gene TRBV19 combines with J gene TRBJ2-5; 11 positions agree with TRBD2. This CDR3 is built from 16 residues. V trimming: 5 bases; J trimming: 2 bases; junction bases outside the gene matches: 7. Germline CDR1 LNHDA, CDR2 SQIVND (reference sequence). The CDR3 DNA reads TGTGCCAGTAGTCTCCGACTAGCGGGGAGGCAAGAGACCCAGTACTTC. As protein: CASSLRLAGRQETQYF.

This chain links TRBV27 with TRBJ1-4, with TRBD1 as a possible D gene (5 bases). V was trimmed by 6 bases and J by 8 bases, leaving 22 bases between them. The length of the CDR3 is 16 residues. Germline V gives CDR1 MNHEY, CDR2 SMNVEV (reference sequence). The CDR3 sequence: CASSPHVGQGGEKLFF. In DNA form, the CDR3 reads TGTGCCAGCAGCCCCCATGTGGGTCAGGGTGGAGAAAAACTGTTTTTT.